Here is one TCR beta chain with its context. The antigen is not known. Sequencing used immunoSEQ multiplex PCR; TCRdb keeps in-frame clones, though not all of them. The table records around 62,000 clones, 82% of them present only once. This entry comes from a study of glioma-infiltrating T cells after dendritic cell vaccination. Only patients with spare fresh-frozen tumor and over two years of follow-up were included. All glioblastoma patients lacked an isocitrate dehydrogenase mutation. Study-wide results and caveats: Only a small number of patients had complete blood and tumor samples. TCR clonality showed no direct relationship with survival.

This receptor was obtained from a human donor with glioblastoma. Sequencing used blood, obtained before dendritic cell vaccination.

CDR3 coding DNA: TGTGCCAGCAGCTTTCCGGTCGGTGAGCAGTTCTTC. It translates to CASSFPVGEQFF. J is TRBJ2-1 and V is TRBV5-6; D uncertain. CDR3 length: 12 amino acids. The V gene lost 2 bases and the J gene lost 9 bases, with 9 bases spanning the gap. Germline CDR1 is SGHDT and CDR2 is YYEEEE.